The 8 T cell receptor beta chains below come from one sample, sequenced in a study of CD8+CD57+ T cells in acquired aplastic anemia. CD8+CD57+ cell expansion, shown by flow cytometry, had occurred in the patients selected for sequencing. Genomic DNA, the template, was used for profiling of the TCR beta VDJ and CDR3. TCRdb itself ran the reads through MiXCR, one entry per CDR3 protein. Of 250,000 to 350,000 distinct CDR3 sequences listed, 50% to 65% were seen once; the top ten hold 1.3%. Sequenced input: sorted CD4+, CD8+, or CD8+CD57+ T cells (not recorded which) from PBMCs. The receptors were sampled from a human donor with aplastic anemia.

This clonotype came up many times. The CDR3 DNA follows: TGTGCCAGCAGCCCGTCCCGGGTAAACTATGGCTACACCTTC. This codes for CASSPSRVNYGYTF. The chain joins TRBV9 to TRBJ1-2; D is unresolved. The germline V and J ends were trimmed by 4 bases and 2 bases, with 12 bases remaining between them. The CDR3 sequence is 14 residues long. Per germline, CDR1 SGDLS and CDR2 YYNGEE.

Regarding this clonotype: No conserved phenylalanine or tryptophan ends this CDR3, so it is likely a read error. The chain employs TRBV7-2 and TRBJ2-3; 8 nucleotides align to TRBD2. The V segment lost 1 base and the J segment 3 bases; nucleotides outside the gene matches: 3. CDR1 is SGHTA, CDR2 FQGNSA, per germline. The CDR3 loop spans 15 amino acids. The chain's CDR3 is CASSLGGGGTDTQYL. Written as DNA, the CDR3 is TGTGCCAGCAGCTTAGGTGGCGGGGGGACAGATACGCAGTATTTA.

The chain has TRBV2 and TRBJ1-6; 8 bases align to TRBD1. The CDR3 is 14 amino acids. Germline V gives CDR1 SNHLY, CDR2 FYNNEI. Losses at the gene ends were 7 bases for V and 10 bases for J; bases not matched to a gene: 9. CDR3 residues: CASKKGTGASPLHF. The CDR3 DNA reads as TGTGCCAGCAAAAAGGGGACAGGAGCATCACCCCTCCACTTT.

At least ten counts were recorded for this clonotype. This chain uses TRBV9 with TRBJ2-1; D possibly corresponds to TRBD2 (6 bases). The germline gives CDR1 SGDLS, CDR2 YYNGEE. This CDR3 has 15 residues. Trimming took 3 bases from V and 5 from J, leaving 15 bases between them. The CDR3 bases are TGTGCCAGCAGCGGAATTCGGGACTTTAACAATGAGCAGTTCTTC. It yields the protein CASSGIRDFNNEQFF.

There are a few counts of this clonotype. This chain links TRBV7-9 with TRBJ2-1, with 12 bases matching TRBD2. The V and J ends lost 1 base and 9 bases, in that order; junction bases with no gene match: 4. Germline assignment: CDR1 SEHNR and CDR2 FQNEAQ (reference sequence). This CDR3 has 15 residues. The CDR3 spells CASSLGLAGESEQFF. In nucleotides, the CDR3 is TGTGCCAGCAGCTTAGGACTAGCGGGAGAGAGTGAGCAGTTCTTC.

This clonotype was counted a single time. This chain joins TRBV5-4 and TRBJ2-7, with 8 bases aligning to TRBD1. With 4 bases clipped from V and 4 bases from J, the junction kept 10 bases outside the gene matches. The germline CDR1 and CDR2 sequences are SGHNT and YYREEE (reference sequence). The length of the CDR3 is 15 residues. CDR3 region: CASSPSRDRLYEQYF. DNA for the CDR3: TGTGCCAGCAGCCCGTCTCGGGACAGGTTGTACGAGCAGTACTTC.

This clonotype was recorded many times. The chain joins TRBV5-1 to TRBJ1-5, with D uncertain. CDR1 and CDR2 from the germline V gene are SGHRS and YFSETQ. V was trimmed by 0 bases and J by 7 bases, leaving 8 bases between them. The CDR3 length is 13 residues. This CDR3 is CASSLAVGQPQHF. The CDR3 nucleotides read TGCGCCAGCAGCTTGGCGGTGGGACAGCCCCAGCATTTT.

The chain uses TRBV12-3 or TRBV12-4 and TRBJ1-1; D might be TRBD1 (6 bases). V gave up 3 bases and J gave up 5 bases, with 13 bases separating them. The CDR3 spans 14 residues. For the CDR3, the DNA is TGTGCCAGCAGTTTTAGCAGGGGAGGGACTGAAGCTTTCTTT. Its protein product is CASSFSRGGTEAFF.